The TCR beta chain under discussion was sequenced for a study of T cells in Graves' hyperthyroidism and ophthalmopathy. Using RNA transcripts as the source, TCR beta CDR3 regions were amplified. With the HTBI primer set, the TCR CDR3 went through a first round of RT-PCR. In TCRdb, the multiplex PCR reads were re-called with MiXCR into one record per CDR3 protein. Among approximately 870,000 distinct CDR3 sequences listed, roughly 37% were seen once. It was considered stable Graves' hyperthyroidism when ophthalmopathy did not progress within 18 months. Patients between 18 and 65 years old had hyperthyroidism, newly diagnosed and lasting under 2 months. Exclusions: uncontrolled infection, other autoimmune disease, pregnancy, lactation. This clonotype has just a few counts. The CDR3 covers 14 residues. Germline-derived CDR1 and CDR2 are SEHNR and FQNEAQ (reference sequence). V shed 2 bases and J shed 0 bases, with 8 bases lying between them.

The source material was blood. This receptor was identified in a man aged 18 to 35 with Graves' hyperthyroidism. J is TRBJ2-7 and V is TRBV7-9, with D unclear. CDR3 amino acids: CASSLSGISYEQYF. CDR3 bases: TGTGCCAGCAGCTTATCCGGTATCTCCTACGAGCAGTACTTC. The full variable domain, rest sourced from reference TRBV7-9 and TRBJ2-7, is DTGVSQNPRHKITKRGQNVTFRCDPISEHNRLYWYRQTLGQGPEFLTYFQNEAQLEKSRLLSDRFSAERPKGSFSTLEIQRTEQGDSAMYLCASSLSGISYEQYFGPGTRLTVT.